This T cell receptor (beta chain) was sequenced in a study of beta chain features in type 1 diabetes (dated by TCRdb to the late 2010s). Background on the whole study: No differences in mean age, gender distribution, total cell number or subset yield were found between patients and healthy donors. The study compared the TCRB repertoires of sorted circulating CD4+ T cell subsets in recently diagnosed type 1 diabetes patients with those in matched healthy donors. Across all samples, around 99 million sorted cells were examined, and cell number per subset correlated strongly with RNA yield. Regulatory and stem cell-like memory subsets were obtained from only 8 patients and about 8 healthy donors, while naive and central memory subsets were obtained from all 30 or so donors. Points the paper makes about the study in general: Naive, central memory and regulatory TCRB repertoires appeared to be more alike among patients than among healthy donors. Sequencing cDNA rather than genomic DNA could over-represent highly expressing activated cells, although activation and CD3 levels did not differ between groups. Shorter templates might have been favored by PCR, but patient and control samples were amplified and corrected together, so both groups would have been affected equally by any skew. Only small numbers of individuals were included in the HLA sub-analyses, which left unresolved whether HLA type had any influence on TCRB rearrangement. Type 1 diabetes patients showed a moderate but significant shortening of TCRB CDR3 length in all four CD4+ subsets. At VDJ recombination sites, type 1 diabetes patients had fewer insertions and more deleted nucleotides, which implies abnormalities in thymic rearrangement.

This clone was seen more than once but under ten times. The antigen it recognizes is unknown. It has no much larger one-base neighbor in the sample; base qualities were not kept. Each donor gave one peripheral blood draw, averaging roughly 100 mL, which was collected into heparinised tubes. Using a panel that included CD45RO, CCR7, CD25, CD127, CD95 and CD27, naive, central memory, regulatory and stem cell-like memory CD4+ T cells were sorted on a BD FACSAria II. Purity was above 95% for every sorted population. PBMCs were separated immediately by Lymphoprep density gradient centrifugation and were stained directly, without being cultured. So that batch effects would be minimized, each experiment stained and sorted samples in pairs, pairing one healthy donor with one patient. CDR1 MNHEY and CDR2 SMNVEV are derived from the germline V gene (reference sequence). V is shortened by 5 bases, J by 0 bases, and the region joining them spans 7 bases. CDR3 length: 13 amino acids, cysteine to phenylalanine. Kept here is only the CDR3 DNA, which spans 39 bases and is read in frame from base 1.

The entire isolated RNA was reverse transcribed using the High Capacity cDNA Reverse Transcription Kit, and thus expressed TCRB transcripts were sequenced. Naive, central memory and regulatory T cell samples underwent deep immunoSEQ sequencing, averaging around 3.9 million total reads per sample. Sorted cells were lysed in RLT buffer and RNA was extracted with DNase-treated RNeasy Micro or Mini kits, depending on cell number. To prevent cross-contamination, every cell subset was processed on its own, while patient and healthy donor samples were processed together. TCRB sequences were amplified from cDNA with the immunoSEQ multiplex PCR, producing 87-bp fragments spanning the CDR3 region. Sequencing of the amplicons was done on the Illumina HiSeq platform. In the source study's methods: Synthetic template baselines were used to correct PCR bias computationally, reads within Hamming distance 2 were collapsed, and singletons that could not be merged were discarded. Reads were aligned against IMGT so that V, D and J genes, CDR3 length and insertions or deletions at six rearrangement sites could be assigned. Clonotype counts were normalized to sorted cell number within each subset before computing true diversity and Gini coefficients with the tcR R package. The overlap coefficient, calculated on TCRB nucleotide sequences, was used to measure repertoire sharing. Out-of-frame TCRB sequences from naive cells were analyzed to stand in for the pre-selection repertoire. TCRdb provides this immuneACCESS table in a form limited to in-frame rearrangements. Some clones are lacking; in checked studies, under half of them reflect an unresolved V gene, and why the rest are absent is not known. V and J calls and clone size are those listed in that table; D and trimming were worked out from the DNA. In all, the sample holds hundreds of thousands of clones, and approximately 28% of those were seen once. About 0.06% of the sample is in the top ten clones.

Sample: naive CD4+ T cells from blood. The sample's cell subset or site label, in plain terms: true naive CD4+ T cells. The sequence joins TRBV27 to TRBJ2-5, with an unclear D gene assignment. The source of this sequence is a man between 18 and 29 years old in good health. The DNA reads TGTGCCAGCAGTCCTCTGTACCAAGAGACCCAGTACTTC. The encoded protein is CASSPLYQETQYF.